The rows below give T cell receptor beta chains drawn from one sample of a study of identical twins. One entry per CDR3 protein, called by TCRdb with MiXCR from the 5' RACE reads. Altogether 310,000 or so distinct CDR3 sequences are present, roughly 10% being singletons, with the ten largest covering about 7.1%. This sample also appeared in a second study, on yellow fever vaccine responses in identical twins.

Material for sequencing was CD8+ T cells sorted from blood. The receptors originated from a woman aged 18-35 years in good health. The CDR3 runs from the conserved cysteine through the conserved F or W. D genes are given only for firm matches. The listing skips clone size in some rows; elsewhere it reads once, few, many or a size class.

size	V	D	J	DNA	CDR3
many	TRBV11-2	-	TRBJ2-7	TGTGCCAGCAGCTTTTCAGGGTACCACGAGCAGTACTTC	CASSFSGYHEQYF
many	TRBV5-1	-	TRBJ1-1	TGCGCCAGCAGCTTGGAATGGCCCTCCGTTTCTAGGCCTGAAGCTTTCTTT	CASSLEWPSVSRPEAFF
few	TRBV6-1	-	TRBJ2-7	TGTGCCAGCCAGGACAACCTTGCCTACGAGCAGTACTTC	CASQDNLAYEQYF
many	TRBV12-3/TRBV12-4	-	TRBJ2-2	-	CASSSSNTGELFF
many	TRBV3-1	TRBD2	TRBJ2-5	TGTGCCAGCAGCGCGGGAGCGGGGGACCAAGAGACCCAGTACTTC	CASSAGAGDQETQYF
-	TRBV7-9	TRBD1	TRBJ2-7	TGTGCCAGCAGCTCCAGGGACAGACTAACCGCCTACGAGCAGTACTTC	CASSSRDRLTAYEQYF
few	TRBV20-1	-	TRBJ2-7	TGCAGTGCTAGAGACTCCGGACTATCCGCGACCCCCTACCCCTACGAGCAGTACTTC	CSARDSGLSATPYPYEQYF
many	TRBV29-1	TRBD2	TRBJ2-1	TGCAGCGTTGTACTAGCGGGGGCCTATGAGCAGTTCTTC	CSVVLAGAYEQFF
-	TRBV4-1	TRBD1	TRBJ2-7	TGCGCCAGCAGCCAAGGCCCGGGACAGACCTACGAGCAGTACTTC	CASSQGPGQTYEQYF
many	TRBV20-1	-	TRBJ2-1	TGCAGTGCGCGAGGGGATTACAATGAGCAGTTCTTC	CSARGDYNEQFF
many	TRBV24-1	-	TRBJ1-1	TGTGCCACCAGTGACTCCCACGACGAGGAAGCTTTCTTT	CATSDSHDEEAFF
few	TRBV20-1	TRBD2	TRBJ2-3	TGCAGTGCTCTGGGACTAGACTGGCGGGAGTGGGGGGAAGGGTCTATTAGGACAGATACGCAGTATTTT	CSALGLDWREWGEGSIRTDTQYF
few	TRBV29-1	TRBD2	TRBJ2-7	TGCAGCGTTGAAGTACTAGCGGGGGACGAGCAGTACTTC	CSVEVLAGDEQYF
-	TRBV7-9	TRBD2	TRBJ2-1	TGTGCCAGCCCTCCCGACTCGAGTCTAGCGGGAGTACCACAGTTCTTC	CASPPDSSLAGVPQFF
few	TRBV29-1	TRBD2	TRBJ2-7	TGCAGCGTTGAAGGGGCTAGCGGGAGCTTATACGAGCAGTACTTC	CSVEGASGSLYEQYF
-	TRBV30	-	TRBJ2-1	TGTGCCTGGAGTACGGGCCATGAGCAGTTCTTC	CAWSTGHEQFF
few	TRBV11-2	-	TRBJ2-7	TGTGCCAGCAGCCCACTACTAGCACCGAAGGCCTACGAGCAGTACTTC	CASSPLLAPKAYEQYF
few	TRBV6-1	-	TRBJ2-5	TGTGCCAGCAGCCCCACAGAGAATCAAGAGACCCAGTACTTC	CASSPTENQETQYF
-	TRBV5-1	-	TRBJ2-7	TGCGCCAGCAGCTTGGCCGGGAAAGAGCAGTACTTC	CASSLAGKEQYF
many	TRBV7-9	-	TRBJ2-3	TGTGCCAGCAGCTCCCTGGGGGGAAAGAGCACAGATACGCAGTATTTT	CASSSLGGKSTDTQYF
many	TRBV27	TRBD2	TRBJ2-1	TGTGCCAGCAGTTCCCAACTAGCGGGGCGTTCCTACAATGAGCAGTTCTTC	CASSSQLAGRSYNEQFF
-	TRBV4-3	-	TRBJ2-7	TGCGCCAGCAGCCAAGAACCCCTAGGAGGCTACGAGCAGTACTTC	CASSQEPLGGYEQYF
many	TRBV7-2	-	TRBJ2-1	TGTGCCAGCAGCTTATTCCAGGGGATCTACAATGAGCAGTTCTTC	CASSLFQGIYNEQFF
few	TRBV10-3	-	TRBJ1-2	TGTGCCATCATCACGGGGTTTGGCTACACCTTC	CAIITGFGYTF